A selection of T cell receptor beta chains follows, all from one sample in a study of T cells after yellow fever vaccination. TCRdb called the 5' RACE reads again in MiXCR, with one record for every CDR3 protein. Among about 350,000 distinct CDR3 sequences listed, about 12% were seen once. The starting material was CD4+ T cells sorted from PBMCs, obtained 15 days after the yellow fever booster vaccination. These receptors were collected from a man aged 18 to 29 who received the YFV17D yellow fever vaccine. Each CDR3 is given with its conserved first and last residue. The D gene is left open where the match is weak. Clone size is shown for a subset of rows, as once, few, many or a class of expanded clone.

D: .; J: TRBJ1-2; length: 12; V: TRBV6-5; size: many; DNA: TGTGCCAGCTACGGACAACCGGGTGGCTACACCTTC; CDR3: CASYGQPGGYTF
D: .; J: TRBJ2-2; length: 14; V: TRBV25-1; size: .; DNA: TGTGCCAGCAGTGGGCGTGGGGGGGCTGGGGAGCTGTTTTTT; CDR3: CASSGRGGAGELFF
D: TRBD1; J: TRBJ2-2; length: 15; V: TRBV10-3; size: .; DNA: TGTGCCATCAGGATGACAGGGAGCAACACCGGGGAGCTGTTTTTT; CDR3: CAIRMTGSNTGELFF
D: .; J: TRBJ1-2; length: 13; V: TRBV14; size: few; DNA: TGTGCCAGCAGCCAAGAAGCCGGGGTGGGCTACACCTTC; CDR3: CASSQEAGVGYTF
D: TRBD1; J: TRBJ2-3; length: 14; V: TRBV7-9; size: .; DNA: TGTGCCAGCAGCTTCGGGACAGGGTACGATACGCAGTATTTT; CDR3: CASSFGTGYDTQYF
D: TRBD1; J: TRBJ2-3; length: 15; V: TRBV2; size: few; DNA: TGTGCCAGCAGAGCACAGGGGGCAGGGACAGATACGCAGTATTTT; CDR3: CASRAQGAGTDTQYF
D: .; J: TRBJ1-5; length: 13; V: TRBV6-5; size: .; DNA: TGTGCCAGCAGTTACTCGTCGTTGCAGCCCCAGCATTTT; CDR3: CASSYSSLQPQHF
D: .; J: TRBJ2-1; length: 13; V: TRBV7-7; size: .; DNA: TGTGCCAGCAGCCCAAGACTTTCTGATGAGCAGTTCTTC; CDR3: CASSPRLSDEQFF
D: .; J: TRBJ2-1; length: 12; V: TRBV29-1; size: .; DNA: TGCAGCGTTGATCCAGCGGCGAATGAGCAGTTCTTC; CDR3: CSVDPAANEQFF
D: .; J: TRBJ1-2; length: 12; V: TRBV24-1; size: .; DNA: TGTGCCACCAGTGATTTGTCGGAAGGCTACACCTTC; CDR3: CATSDLSEGYTF
D: TRBD1; J: TRBJ1-5; length: 15; V: TRBV4-2; size: many; DNA: TGTGCCAGCAGCCGCGAACAGGGGGCCGAACAGCCCCAGCATTTT; CDR3: CASSREQGAEQPQHF
D: TRBD2; J: TRBJ2-1; length: 16; V: TRBV6-2/TRBV6-3; size: few; DNA: TGTGCCAGCAGACTAGCGGGGGGACGTCTCTACAATGAGCAGTTCTTC; CDR3: CASRLAGGRLYNEQFF
D: .; J: TRBJ2-2; length: 14; V: TRBV28; size: few; DNA: TGTGCCACCTTAAGGCAGCCGAACACCGGGGAGCTGTTTTTT; CDR3: CATLRQPNTGELFF
D: .; J: TRBJ1-2; length: 14; V: TRBV7-6; size: .; DNA: TGTGCCAGCAGCCCCGCCGGCACCTTCTATGGCTACACCTTC; CDR3: CASSPAGTFYGYTF
D: .; J: TRBJ2-2; length: 14; V: TRBV6-7; size: .; DNA: TGTGCCAGCAGAAGTGACAAGAACACCGGGGAGCTGTTTTTT; CDR3: CASRSDKNTGELFF
D: .; J: TRBJ1-5; length: 13; V: TRBV29-1; size: many; DNA: TGCAGCGTTGGACAGGTGTCTAGGCAGCCCCAGCATTTT; CDR3: CSVGQVSRQPQHF
D: .; J: TRBJ2-2; length: 13; V: TRBV15; size: many; DNA: TGTGCCACCAGCAGATACGTCACCGGGGAGCTGTTTTTT; CDR3: CATSRYVTGELFF
D: .; J: TRBJ1-4; length: 15; V: TRBV7-2; size: .; DNA: TGTGCCAGCAGCTCGAGGCCCCTGGGATTGGAAAAACTGTTTTTT; CDR3: CASSSRPLGLEKLFF
D: .; J: TRBJ1-1; length: 12; V: TRBV6-2/TRBV6-3; size: .; DNA: TGTGCCAGCAGTTACGCGGCAGTTGAAGCTTTCTTT; CDR3: CASSYAAVEAFF
D: TRBD1; J: TRBJ2-1; length: 15; V: TRBV4-1; size: many; DNA: TGCGCCAGCAGCCCGCGGGACAGGGGACCCACACAGCAGTTCTTC; CDR3: CASSPRDRGPTQQFF
D: .; J: TRBJ2-1; length: 16; V: TRBV7-2; size: few; DNA: TGTGCCAGCAGCTTGGCCTCGGGACCCGCCTACAATGAGCAGTTCTTC; CDR3: CASSLASGPAYNEQFF
D: .; J: TRBJ2-3; length: 15; V: TRBV5-4; size: once; DNA: TGTGCCAGCAGCACTACCGGGACTCGCACAGATACGCAGTATTTT; CDR3: CASSTTGTRTDTQYF
D: .; J: TRBJ2-2; length: 13; V: TRBV24-1; size: .; DNA: TGTGCCAGCAGCTTAATTTCCACCGGGGAGCTGTTTTTT; CDR3: CASSLISTGELFF
D: TRBD2; J: TRBJ2-3; length: 18; V: TRBV7-9; size: .; DNA: TGTGCCAGCAGCAGCGGAGTGCTGGCGGGGGGTTCTATAGATACGCAGTATTTT; CDR3: CASSSGVLAGGSIDTQYF
D: TRBD2; J: TRBJ2-7; length: 12; V: TRBV12-3/TRBV12-4; size: .; DNA: TGTGCCAGCACGCGCGGGGGTTACGAGCAGTACTTC; CDR3: CASTRGGYEQYF
D: .; J: TRBJ1-6; length: 14; V: TRBV9; size: .; DNA: TGTGCCAGCAGCGTGCCAGGGAGGAATTCACCCCTCCACTTT; CDR3: CASSVPGRNSPLHF
D: TRBD2; J: TRBJ2-7; length: 14; V: TRBV5-1; size: many; DNA: TGCGCCAGCACCACCGGGACTAGCGGGTTCGAGCAGTACTTC; CDR3: CASTTGTSGFEQYF
D: TRBD1; J: TRBJ1-2; length: 15; V: TRBV30; size: few; DNA: TGTGCCTGGAGTGTACAAGGGACAGGGGGTTATGGCTACACCTTC; CDR3: CAWSVQGTGGYGYTF
D: TRBD2; J: TRBJ2-1; length: 16; V: TRBV4-3; size: few; DNA: TGCGCCAGCAGCCAGAGGACTAGCGGCTTATTTAATGAGCAGTTCTTC; CDR3: CASSQRTSGLFNEQFF
D: .; J: TRBJ1-2; length: 13; V: TRBV3-1; size: few; DNA: TGTGCCAGCAGCCAAAAGGGGTCCGGTGGCTACACCTTC; CDR3: CASSQKGSGGYTF
D: .; J: TRBJ2-1; length: 14; V: TRBV6-5; size: .; DNA: TGTGCCAGCAGCCAAGACGACAGCTACAATGAGCAGTTCTTC; CDR3: CASSQDDSYNEQFF
D: .; J: TRBJ2-6; length: 16; V: TRBV7-3; size: .; DNA: TGTGCCAGCAGCTCCCAGGTGACTTCTGGGGCCAACGTCCTGACTTTC; CDR3: CASSSQVTSGANVLTF
D: .; J: TRBJ1-6; length: 17; V: TRBV12-3/TRBV12-4; size: few; DNA: TGTGCCAGCAGTACCGGGCCTTCACGGGGGTATAATTCACCCCTCCACTTT; CDR3: CASSTGPSRGYNSPLHF
D: .; J: TRBJ2-2; length: 11; V: TRBV10-3; size: few; DNA: TGTGCCATCAGCGAGTCCGGGGAGCTGTTTTTT; CDR3: CAISESGELFF
D: .; J: TRBJ1-4; length: 15; V: TRBV4-2; size: .; DNA: TGTGCCAGCAGCCAAGATATTGGGTCCGGGGAAAAACTGTTTTTT; CDR3: CASSQDIGSGEKLFF
D: TRBD1; J: TRBJ2-3; length: 16; V: TRBV3-1; size: .; DNA: TGTGCCAGCAGCTCCCCCCCAGGGACAGGGATGGATACGCAGTATTTT; CDR3: CASSSPPGTGMDTQYF
D: TRBD1; J: TRBJ2-3; length: 14; V: TRBV11-1; size: .; DNA: TGTGCCAGCAGCGCCGTTACGACAGGGCTGCCGCAGTATTTT; CDR3: CASSAVTTGLPQYF
D: .; J: TRBJ2-7; length: 14; V: TRBV6-5; size: .; DNA: TGTGCCAGCAGTTATTCCGTTGGTTCCTACGAGCAGTACTTC; CDR3: CASSYSVGSYEQYF